A selection of T cell receptor beta chains follows, all from one sample in a study of early stage breast cancer tumors. TCRdb's table, derived via immunoSEQ multiplex PCR, lists solely in-frame clones and lacks some. The sample includes 44,000 or so clones, 75% to 85% seen only once; the top ten take roughly 1.4%. Specimen: blood. These receptors all stem from a person between 45 and 65 years old with breast cancer. The CDR3 runs from the conserved cysteine through the conserved F or W. The D gene is left open where the match is weak. Clone size is stated in some rows and not others, as once, few, many or a class when expanded.

clone size: few; J gene: TRBJ1-2; D gene: TRBD1; V gene: TRBV7-9; CDR3 protein: CASSLGTDGYTF; CDR3 DNA: TGTGCCAGCAGCCTAGGGACAGATGGCTACACCTTC
clone size: -; J gene: TRBJ2-3; D gene: TRBD2; V gene: TRBV6-5; CDR3 protein: CASSPGLAGIDTQYF; CDR3 DNA: TGTGCCAGCAGTCCGGGACTAGCGGGGATAGATACGCAGTATTTT
clone size: -; J gene: TRBJ2-1; D gene: -; V gene: TRBV5-1; CDR3 protein: CASGLASPSYNEQFF; CDR3 DNA: TGCGCCAGCGGGCTAGCGTCACCCTCCTACAATGAGCAGTTCTTC
clone size: few; J gene: TRBJ1-2; D gene: TRBD1; V gene: TRBV13; CDR3 protein: CASSPRTGNYGYTF; CDR3 DNA: TGTGCCAGCAGCCCACGGACAGGGAACTATGGCTACACCTTC
clone size: -; J gene: TRBJ2-1; D gene: -; V gene: TRBV28; CDR3 protein: CASRLRNEQFF; CDR3 DNA: TGTGCCAGCAGGCTTCGAAATGAGCAGTTCTTC
clone size: few; J gene: TRBJ2-2; D gene: -; V gene: TRBV7-7; CDR3 protein: CASSLASGGELFF; CDR3 DNA: TGTGCTAGCAGCTTGGCTTCAGGGGGGGAGCTGTTTTTT
clone size: -; J gene: TRBJ2-1; D gene: -; V gene: TRBV10-3; CDR3 protein: CAISDASGLYNEQFF; CDR3 DNA: TGTGCCATCAGTGACGCAAGCGGACTCTACAATGAGCAGTTCTTC
clone size: -; J gene: TRBJ2-7; D gene: -; V gene: TRBV18; CDR3 protein: CASSPRWEVSGGEQYF; CDR3 DNA: TGTGCCAGCTCACCACGTTGGGAGGTTTCGGGCGGCGAGCAGTACTTC
clone size: -; J gene: TRBJ1-5; D gene: TRBD1; V gene: TRBV7-8; CDR3 protein: CASSLAGYSGTGFNQPQHF; CDR3 DNA: TGTGCCAGCAGCTTAGCGGGCTATTCCGGGACAGGTTTCAATCAGCCCCAGCATTTT
clone size: -; J gene: TRBJ1-1; D gene: TRBD1; V gene: TRBV28; CDR3 protein: CATGDRLNTEAFF; CDR3 DNA: TGTGCCACCGGGGACAGATTGAACACTGAAGCTTTCTTT
clone size: -; J gene: TRBJ2-7; D gene: -; V gene: TRBV4-3; CDR3 protein: CASSQDYGDGRYEQYF; CDR3 DNA: TGCGCCAGCAGCCAAGATTATGGGGACGGCCGGTACGAGCAGTACTTC
clone size: -; J gene: TRBJ1-1; D gene: TRBD1; V gene: TRBV28; CDR3 protein: CASSPGTGLNTEAFF; CDR3 DNA: TGTGCCAGCAGTCCCGGGACAGGGCTGAACACTGAAGCTTTCTTT
clone size: -; J gene: TRBJ1-1; D gene: -; V gene: TRBV5-1; CDR3 protein: CASRAEGISGNTEAFF; CDR3 DNA: TGCGCCAGCAGAGCGGAGGGGATCAGCGGGAACACTGAAGCTTTCTTT
clone size: once; J gene: TRBJ2-5; D gene: TRBD2; V gene: TRBV4-2; CDR3 protein: CASSLSGMGEAQYF; CDR3 DNA: TGTGCCAGCAGCCTTAGCGGGATGGGAGAGGCCCAGTACTTC
clone size: -; J gene: TRBJ2-3; D gene: TRBD2; V gene: TRBV27; CDR3 protein: CASSRTSGGKDTQYF; CDR3 DNA: TGTGCCAGCAGTAGGACTAGCGGGGGGAAAGATACGCAGTATTTT
clone size: -; J gene: TRBJ2-7; D gene: -; V gene: TRBV7-2; CDR3 protein: CASSAAGPPYEQYF; CDR3 DNA: TGTGCCAGCAGCGCTGCCGGTCCCCCCTACGAGCAGTACTTC
clone size: -; J gene: TRBJ1-1; D gene: TRBD1; V gene: TRBV7-9; CDR3 protein: CASSLGQGTDTEAFF; CDR3 DNA: TGTGCCAGCAGCCTGGGACAGGGAACAGACACTGAAGCTTTCTTT
clone size: -; J gene: TRBJ1-4; D gene: -; V gene: TRBV19; CDR3 protein: CASSNAVGEKLFF; CDR3 DNA: TGTGCCAGTAGCAATGCCGTGGGTGAAAAACTGTTTTTT
clone size: -; J gene: TRBJ1-4; D gene: -; V gene: TRBV7-2; CDR3 protein: CASSFGNDPRNEKLFF; CDR3 DNA: TGTGCCAGCAGCTTCGGGAACGATCCAAGAAATGAAAAACTGTTTTTT
clone size: -; J gene: TRBJ2-1; D gene: -; V gene: TRBV5-1; CDR3 protein: CASSRRTEVYNEQFF; CDR3 DNA: TGCGCCAGCAGCCGCCGGACAGAGGTCTACAATGAGCAGTTCTTC
clone size: once; J gene: TRBJ1-4; D gene: -; V gene: TRBV4-1; CDR3 protein: CASSPPLWAAPNEKLFF; CDR3 DNA: TGCGCCAGCAGCCCCCCCCTGTGGGCGGCCCCTAATGAAAAACTGTTTTTT
clone size: -; J gene: TRBJ2-7; D gene: TRBD2; V gene: TRBV4-3; CDR3 protein: CASSQISGRAPYEQYF; CDR3 DNA: TGCGCCAGCAGCCAAATTAGCGGGAGGGCACCTTACGAGCAGTACTTC
clone size: -; J gene: TRBJ2-7; D gene: -; V gene: TRBV16; CDR3 protein: CASSQYLALSHEQYF; CDR3 DNA: TGTGCCAGCAGCCAATACTTAGCACTCTCCCACGAGCAGTACTTC
clone size: -; J gene: TRBJ2-3; D gene: -; V gene: TRBV5-1; CDR3 protein: CASSHHGEATDTQYF; CDR3 DNA: TGCGCCAGCTCTCACCACGGGGAGGCCACAGATACGCAGTATTTT
clone size: -; J gene: TRBJ1-1; D gene: TRBD1; V gene: TRBV28; CDR3 protein: CASSISGQGFGAFF; CDR3 DNA: TGTGCCAGCAGTATCTCGGGACAGGGGTTTGGAGCTTTCTTT
clone size: -; J gene: TRBJ2-2; D gene: -; V gene: TRBV5-1; CDR3 protein: CASRPKNTGELFF; CDR3 DNA: TGCGCCAGCAGACCGAAGAACACCGGGGAGCTGTTTTTT
clone size: -; J gene: TRBJ1-1; D gene: TRBD1; V gene: TRBV6-6; CDR3 protein: CASSSETGGGRGEAFF; CDR3 DNA: TGTGCCAGCAGTTCCGAGACAGGGGGGGGTAGGGGTGAAGCTTTCTTT
clone size: -; J gene: TRBJ1-5; D gene: -; V gene: TRBV19; CDR3 protein: CASSIPGPDNQPQHF; CDR3 DNA: TGTGCCAGTAGTATCCCCGGGCCCGATAATCAGCCCCAGCATTTT
clone size: -; J gene: TRBJ2-5; D gene: TRBD2; V gene: TRBV7-2; CDR3 protein: CASSLGQARGGLETQYF; CDR3 DNA: TGTGCCAGCAGCTTAGGGCAGGCGCGGGGGGGCCTTGAGACCCAGTACTTC
clone size: -; J gene: TRBJ2-1; D gene: -; V gene: TRBV28; CDR3 protein: CASSLSRRYVHNEQFF; CDR3 DNA: TGTGCCAGCAGTTTATCCAGAAGGTATGTCCACAATGAGCAGTTCTTC
clone size: -; J gene: TRBJ2-1; D gene: -; V gene: TRBV5-8; CDR3 protein: CASSLGHEQFF; CDR3 DNA: TGTGCCAGCAGCTTGGGGCATGAGCAGTTCTTC
clone size: -; J gene: TRBJ2-7; D gene: -; V gene: TRBV7-8; CDR3 protein: CASSLRGHPSYEQYF; CDR3 DNA: TGTGCCAGCAGCTTGAGAGGGCACCCCTCCTACGAGCAGTACTTC
clone size: -; J gene: TRBJ2-6; D gene: -; V gene: TRBV2; CDR3 protein: CASSDGSAGANVLTF; CDR3 DNA: TGTGCCAGCAGTGATGGGTCGGCGGGGGCCAACGTCCTGACTTTC
clone size: few; J gene: TRBJ1-3; D gene: -; V gene: TRBV11-2; CDR3 protein: CASSLTGSGNTIYF; CDR3 DNA: TGTGCCAGCAGCTTAACAGGGTCCGGAAACACCATATATTTT
clone size: once; J gene: TRBJ1-2; D gene: -; V gene: TRBV5-6; CDR3 protein: CASSLGPTDQTNYGYTF; CDR3 DNA: TGTGCCAGCAGCTTGGGGCCGACAGACCAAACTAACTATGGCTACACCTTC
clone size: -; J gene: TRBJ2-7; D gene: TRBD1; V gene: TRBV6-5; CDR3 protein: CASSYTPTGPEQYF; CDR3 DNA: TGTGCCAGCAGTTACACTCCGACAGGGCCCGAGCAGTACTTC
clone size: -; J gene: TRBJ2-2; D gene: TRBD2; V gene: TRBV4-3; CDR3 protein: CASRGTSGGTNTGELFF; CDR3 DNA: TGCGCCAGCAGGGGGACTAGCGGGGGGACGAACACCGGGGAGCTGTTTTTT
clone size: -; J gene: TRBJ1-1; D gene: TRBD1; V gene: TRBV10-3; CDR3 protein: CAIRTGPNTEAFF; CDR3 DNA: TGTGCCATCAGGACAGGGCCGAACACTGAAGCTTTCTTT
clone size: -; J gene: TRBJ1-2; D gene: -; V gene: TRBV28; CDR3 protein: CASTSVVDYGYTF; CDR3 DNA: TGTGCCAGCACATCGGTGGTTGACTATGGCTACACCTTC
clone size: -; J gene: TRBJ2-7; D gene: TRBD1; V gene: TRBV5-6; CDR3 protein: CASSLLTGGRNEQYF; CDR3 DNA: TGTGCCAGCAGCTTGTTGACAGGGGGCAGGAACGAGCAGTACTTC
clone size: -; J gene: TRBJ2-3; D gene: TRBD2; V gene: TRBV7-2; CDR3 protein: CASSLVPSGSPDTQYF; CDR3 DNA: TGTGCCAGCAGCTTAGTCCCTAGCGGGAGCCCCGATACGCAGTATTTT